This passage covers 20 T cell receptor beta chains from one sample sequenced in a study of post-analysis software for immune sequencing data. General study points: The study found TRBV5-6, TRBV5-1 and TRBV20-1 among 5 or 6 TRBV segments more frequent in patients than controls.

Their cognate antigens are unknown. The library was made from cDNA and included unique molecular identifiers. TCRdb re-called the PCR reads with MiXCR, one entry per CDR3 protein. The repertoire holds 450,000 or so distinct CDR3 sequences, roughly 45% seen once, with roughly an eighth in the top ten. Specimen: blood. The receptors originated from a girl aged 10 to 17 with multiple sclerosis.

The chain combines TRBV27 with TRBJ2-7, with 11 bases that match TRBD2. V shed 4 bases, J shed 4 bases, and the junction held 21 bases outside the gene matches. Germline V CDR1 and CDR2: MNHEY, SMNVEV (reference sequence). The CDR3 contains 20 residues. The CDR3 nucleotides are TGTGCCAGCAGTTCCCAAGGGGCTAGCGGGAGGACCTCGGGTTTGTACGAGCAGTACTTC. Translation: CASSSQGASGRTSGLYEQYF.

This clonotype was observed a few times. The chain combines TRBV7-2 with TRBJ2-1; D is uncertain. CDR1 SGHTA and CDR2 FQGNSA come from the germline V gene. CDR3 size: 15 residues. Trimming left V 5 bases short and J 4 bases short, with 15 bases between. The CDR3 nucleotides read TGTGCCAGCAGCAAAGACTGGGGTCGGTACAATGAGCAGTTCTTC. It is translated as CASSKDWGRYNEQFF.

This chain connects TRBV9 to TRBJ2-3, with TRBD2 matching 11 bases. The junction had 4 bases not matched to a gene; V was cut back by 3 bases and J by 4 bases. CDR1 and CDR2 from the germline V gene are SGDLS and YYNGEE. This CDR3 region has 15 residues. CDR3 nucleotide sequence: TGTGCCAGCAGCGCCGTAGCGGGAGGGTCAGATACGCAGTATTTT. It yields the protein CASSAVAGGSDTQYF. Complete variable domain (other parts from reference TRBV9 and TRBJ2-3): DSGVTQTPKHLITATGQRVTLRCSPRSGDLSVYWYQQSLDQGLQFLIQYYNGEERAKGNILERFSAQQFPDLHSELNLSSLELGDSALYFCASSAVAGGSDTQYFGPGTRLTVL.

The gene calls are TRBV5-1 and TRBJ2-5; tentatively, D is TRBD1 (5 bases). There are 15 residues in the CDR3. CDR1 SGHRS and CDR2 YFSETQ come from the germline V gene. V lost 0 bases to trimming and J lost 1 base, with 10 bases between them. The CDR3 sequence is CASSLAVGAQETQYF. CDR3 DNA: TGCGCCAGCAGCTTGGCCGTAGGGGCCCAAGAGACCCAGTACTTC.

J is TRBJ2-7 and V is TRBV20-1; TRBD1 matches 8 bases. CDR1 DFQATT and CDR2 SNEGSKA come from the germline V gene (reference sequence). There are 13 residues in the CDR3. V trimming: 5 bases; J trimming: 1 base; junction bases outside the gene matches: 4. The CDR3 region has the DNA TGCAGTGCTGTGGGACAGGAGTCCTACGAGCAGTACTTC. Its translation: CSAVGQESYEQYF.

This clonotype was recorded a few times. V usage is TRBV9 and J usage is TRBJ2-3; D unclear. The CDR3 contains 18 residues. The germline CDR1 and CDR2 sequences are SGDLS and YYNGEE. V gave up 0 bases and J gave up 2 bases, with 19 bases separating them. DNA of the CDR3: TGTGCCAGCAGCGTAGACCCCTACCGACCAACAAACACAGATACGCAGTATTTT. Translation gives CASSVDPYRPTNTDTQYF.

The chain is built from TRBV27 and TRBJ2-1, with 8 bases lining up with TRBD2. This CDR3 region has 13 residues. Germline values: CDR1 MNHEY, CDR2 SMNVEV (reference sequence). Trimming took 3 bases from V and 6 from J; bases not matched to a gene: 1. CDR3 DNA: TGTGCCAGCAGTTTCGGGGGGGCCAATGAGCAGTTCTTC. This gives the protein CASSFGGANEQFF.

The sample holds one count of this clonotype. V is TRBV4-3 and J is TRBJ2-3; 7 bases fit TRBD1. Germline CDR1 reads LGHNA; CDR2 reads YSLEER. V lost 4 bases and J lost 2; bases outside the gene matches: 12. This CDR3 region has 17 residues. Here the CDR3 reads CASSPRGGGQYTDTQYF. In DNA form, the CDR3 reads TGCGCCAGCAGCCCCCGCGGTGGGGGACAGTACACAGATACGCAGTATTTT.

J is TRBJ2-4 and V is TRBV12-5, with D uncertain. Judging by the DNA end, TRBJ2-5 fits better; the J call may be wrong. The CDR3 consists of 12 residues. Germline lookup yields CDR1 LGHNT and CDR2 FRNRAP. CDR3 loop: CASGLPGETQYF. The CDR3 bases are TGTGCTAGTGGTTTGCCCGGAGAGACCCAGTACTTC.

To note about this clonotype: With a much larger clone just one base away, this may be a read error. The rearrangement joins TRBV6-1 to TRBJ2-3; D gene unclear. CDR1 and CDR2 from the germline V gene are MNHNS and SASEGT. This CDR3 comprises 11 residues. With 6 bases removed from V and 4 bases from J, the gap between germline ends came to 5 bases. CDR3 sequence: CASSVPDTQYF. DNA of the CDR3: TGTGCCAGCAGCGTCCCAGATACGCAGTATTTT.

This clonotype has only a few counts. V is TRBV11-2 and J is TRBJ2-4, with D tentatively TRBD2 (6 bases). Trimming removed 1 base at V and 7 bases at J, with 11 bases between. This CDR3 region has 14 residues. Germline CDR1 SGHAT, CDR2 FQNNGV. In DNA form, the CDR3 reads TGTGCCAGCAGCTTAGTCGGGGGAGTGAACATTCAGTACTTC. It translates to CASSLVGGVNIQYF.

This chain links TRBV7-8 with TRBJ1-1; D not resolved. Trimming removed 6 bases at V and 1 base at J, with 15 bases between. Germline assignment: CDR1 SGHVS and CDR2 FQNEAQ. CDR3 length: 15 residues. DNA of the CDR3: TGTGCCAGCAGTCCCACAACATCAGCGAACACTGAAGCTTTCTTT. Its protein product is CASSPTTSANTEAFF.

On this clonotype: At one boundary the junction diverges from the germline segment, which might be a read error. The CDR3 sequence: CVSSKGVLAPVNEQFF. The CDR3 nucleotides are TGTGTCAGCTCCAAAGGTGTCTTAGCTCCGGTCAATGAGCAGTTCTTC. The chain links TRBV18 to TRBJ2-1; D uncertain. Looked up from germline, CDR1 is KGHSH and CDR2 is LQKENI. The CDR3 has 16 amino acids.

The CDR3 region has the DNA TGCAGTGCCCGCCCGGACAGATCCACGGAAGAGACCCAGTACTTC. Protein sequence: CSARPDRSTEETQYF. The chain uses TRBV20-1 and TRBJ2-5; D might be TRBD1 (6 bases). The CDR3 is made up of 15 amino acids. Germline assignment: CDR1 DFQATT and CDR2 SNEGSKA (reference sequence). V was trimmed by 6 bases and J by 3 bases, leaving 20 bases between them.

This clonotype was counted only a few times. The CDR3 spells CSASQPEETQYF. The CDR3 DNA sequence: TGCAGTGCTAGCCAGCCAGAAGAGACCCAGTACTTC. The chain combines TRBV20-1 with TRBJ2-5; no clear D. Germline V gene sequence: CDR1 DFQATT, CDR2 SNEGSKA (reference sequence). V lost 3 bases to trimming and J lost 3 bases, with 8 bases between them. This CDR3 comprises 12 residues.

The chain couples TRBV28 to TRBJ1-2; a weak D match, TRBD1 (5 bases). CDR1 is MDHEN, CDR2 SYDVKM, per germline. V was pared by 8 bases and J by 0 bases, with 13 bases between. The CDR3 is 14 residues long. CDR3 loop: CASAQGPANYGYTF. Written as DNA, the CDR3 is TGTGCCAGCGCCCAGGGTCCAGCTAACTATGGCTACACCTTC.

This clonotype has more than one count but fewer than ten. The chain links TRBV12-3 or TRBV12-4 to TRBJ1-5; D gene unclear. V dropped 3 bases and J dropped 0 bases, with 6 bases sitting between them. This CDR3 is 14 amino acids long. The CDR3 protein is CASSFRDSNQPQHF. The CDR3 nucleotides are TGTGCCAGCAGTTTTAGAGATAGCAATCAGCCCCAGCATTTT.

The rearrangement joins TRBV29-1 to TRBJ2-1; TRBD2 matches at 9 bases. Germline trimming cut 2 bases from V and 0 bases from J; bases unmatched to any gene: 2. The CDR3 length is 15 residues. In germline, CDR1 is SQVTM, CDR2 ANQGSEA. CDR3: CSVEKAGGSYNEQFF. As DNA, the CDR3 is TGCAGCGTTGAAAAAGCGGGGGGCTCCTACAATGAGCAGTTCTTC.

This chain links TRBV10-3 with TRBJ2-1; 7 bases map to TRBD1. From germline, CDR1 is ENHRY and CDR2 SYGVKD. The CDR3 is made up of 14 amino acids. V lost 10 bases and J lost 4; bases outside the gene matches: 10. The chain's CDR3 is CATNEPGQYNEQFF. CDR3 DNA sequence: TGTGCCACGAACGAACCGGGACAGTACAATGAGCAGTTCTTC.

This clonotype has only a few counts. The V call is TRBV27, the J call TRBJ2-7, with 9 nucleotides matching TRBD2. Germline values: CDR1 MNHEY, CDR2 SMNVEV (reference sequence). V shed 5 bases and J 2 bases; nucleotides not matched to a gene: 7. CDR3 length: 15 residues. The CDR3 sequence is CASSPRLAEAYEQYF. As DNA, the CDR3 is TGTGCCAGCAGTCCCCGACTAGCGGAGGCCTACGAGCAGTACTTC.